The subject of this entry is one TCR beta chain. Its matching antigen is unknown. J gave up 4 bases and V 5 bases, and 2 bases lay outside the gene matches. This CDR3 is 13 amino acids long. This specimen belongs to a study of T cell responses to AZD1222 COVID-19 vaccine. As for the study in general: Second-dose timings of about 4 or about 12 weeks were pooled.

Repertoires were generated with immunoSEQ multiplex PCR, while TCRdb's copy carries only in-frame clones and drops some. The data contain about 110,000 clones, about 93% of them seen just once; the ten biggest clones take up around 20%. Study-wide results and caveats: Spike was spanned by vaccine-associated CD4 TCRs, with dominance at 160-218 and 743-854. Spike-specific TCR breadth rose after two AZD1222 doses, and depth rose as well. It should be noted that donors were predominantly white British and more often female, and clonal diversity was possibly underestimated.

The sample in question was peripheral blood, obtained on day 0 of AZD1222 vaccination. The origin of this receptor is an adult in good health. The chain uses TRBV12-3 or TRBV12-4 and TRBJ1-2; 9 nucleotides match TRBD1. The CDR3, as DNA: TGTGCCAGCAGTGGGGACAGGGTCTATGGCTACACCTTC. Residues: CASSGDRVYGYTF.